A single sample is the source of the 16 T cell receptor beta chains below, sequenced in a study of blood T cell repertoires in COVID-19. Sequenced by immunoSEQ multiplex PCR; TCRdb stores in-frame clones only, minus some. The table has some 170,000 clones, around 84% seen once. The sequenced sample consisted of peripheral blood. All receptors come from a woman over 75 with acute or convalescent COVID-19.

The chain recombines TRBV18 with TRBJ1-5, with a tentative D call TRBD1 (6 bases). Trimming removed 3 bases at V and 3 bases at J, with 9 bases between. Per germline, CDR1 KGHSH and CDR2 LQKENI. This CDR3 spans 14 amino acids. This chain's CDR3 is CASSPDRNNQPQHF. The CDR3 region has the DNA TGTGCCAGCTCACCGGACAGAAACAATCAGCCCCAGCATTTT.

This chain joins TRBV11-2 and TRBJ2-1, with TRBD2 matching over 10 bases. With 6 bases clipped from V and 4 bases from J, the junction kept 6 bases outside the gene matches. The CDR3 covers 15 residues. Germline V gene data show CDR1 as SGHAT and CDR2 as FQNNGV. CDR3 loop: CASRRGTSEYNEQFF. The CDR3 DNA reads as TGTGCCAGCAGAAGAGGGACTAGCGAATACAATGAGCAGTTCTTC.

V usage is TRBV5-1 and J usage is TRBJ2-3; 9 bases are a match to TRBD2. The CDR3 extends over 16 amino acids. The germline CDR1 and CDR2 sequences are SGHRS and YFSETQ. V dropped 5 bases and J dropped 4; count of bases not matched to a gene: 11. The CDR3 protein is CASSFGTSSGSDTQYF. The CDR3 coding sequence is TGCGCCAGCAGTTTTGGGACTAGCAGTGGTTCAGATACGCAGTATTTT. Using reference TRBV5-1 and TRBJ2-3 for the parts outside the CDR3, the full variable domain is KAGVTQTPRYLIKTRGQQVTLSCSPISGHRSVSWYQQTPGQGLQFLFEYFSETQRNKGNFPGRFSGRQFSNSRSEMNVSTLELGDSALYLCASSFGTSSGSDTQYFGPGTRLTVL.

The CDR3 sequence: CATTSTSFHEQYF. The CDR3 DNA reads TGTGCCACCACCTCGACTAGTTTCCACGAGCAGTACTTC. V usage is TRBV10-3 and J usage is TRBJ2-7; TRBD2 is a possible D gene (6 bases). This CDR3 comprises 13 residues. V lost 10 bases and J lost 5, with 18 bases in between. Germline V gene data show CDR1 as ENHRY and CDR2 as SYGVKD.

This rearrangement joins TRBV3-1 (or the pseudogene TRBV3-2) to TRBJ2-2, with 10 bases that match TRBD2. With 4 bases clipped from V and 6 bases from J, the junction kept 5 bases outside the gene matches. The CDR3 has 15 amino acids. CDR1 and CDR2 from the germline V gene are LGHDT and YNNKEL (reference sequence). The DNA of the CDR3 is TGTGCCAGCAGCCGAGCGGGGGGGCTTGCCGGGGAGCTGTTTTTT. This encodes CASSRAGGLAGELFF.

This clone is a singleton in its sample. The chain employs TRBV6-4 and TRBJ2-7, with D unclear. With 6 bases removed from V and 3 bases from J, the gap between germline ends came to 15 bases. Germline CDR1 reads MRHNA; CDR2 reads SNTAGT. The CDR3 totals 14 residues. The CDR3 here is CASRLTFSSYEQYF. CDR3 DNA sequence: TGTGCCAGCAGACTAACATTTAGTAGCTACGAGCAGTACTTC.

CDR3 in amino acids: CASSRGLAGGTYEQYF. The DNA for the CDR3 is TGCGCCAGCAGTCGGGGACTAGCGGGGGGAACCTACGAGCAGTACTTC. The V call is TRBV5-1, the J call TRBJ2-7; 15 bases match TRBD2. Per the germline V gene, CDR1 is SGHRS and CDR2 is YFSETQ. CDR3 length: 16 amino acids. V lost 5 bases, J lost 2 bases, and 5 bases stayed unmatched.

The chain is built from TRBV7-2 and TRBJ2-1; TRBD2 matches at 11 bases. The CDR3 totals 16 residues. The germline gives CDR1 SGHTA, CDR2 FQGNSA. V dropped 1 base and J dropped 15; count of bases not matched to a gene: 14. CDR3: CASSLVLAGAVSVGFF. CDR3 DNA: TGTGCCAGCAGCTTAGTACTAGCGGGAGCGGTCTCCGTTGGGTTCTTC.

This chain connects TRBV9 to TRBJ1-2; TRBD1 might be the D (5 bases). The length of the CDR3 is 15 residues. Germline lookup yields CDR1 SGDLS and CDR2 YYNGEE. V lost 1 base to trimming and J lost 8 bases, with 18 bases between them. CDR3 nucleotide sequence: TGTGCCAGCAGCGTAAAGCCGGGACTTGGATCCGGCTACACCTTC. Translating gives CASSVKPGLGSGYTF.

The chain carries TRBV13 and TRBJ2-1; 10 nucleotides align to TRBD2. V shed 6 bases, J shed 7 bases, and the junction held 9 bases outside the gene matches. The CDR3 runs 15 residues. Germline lookup yields CDR1 PRHDT and CDR2 FYEKMQ (reference sequence). The CDR3, as DNA: TGTGCCAGCAGGAAACCGGGACTAGCGTCAAATGAGCAGTTCTTC. Protein: CASRKPGLASNEQFF.

The J gene is TRBJ2-2, the V gene TRBV19; 7 bases are a match to TRBD1. V lost 6 bases, J lost 4 bases, and 8 bases stayed unmatched. This CDR3 contains 15 residues. Germline assignment: CDR1 LNHDA and CDR2 SQIVND (reference sequence). The CDR3 DNA reads TGTGCCAGTAGAGGGGGCAGGGGAATCACCGGGGAGCTGTTTTTT. Its translation: CASRGGRGITGELFF.

The chain carries TRBV6-2 or TRBV6-3 and TRBJ1-1; TRBD1 agrees at 9 bases. The CDR3 is 14 residues long. Germline lookup yields CDR1 MNHEY and CDR2 SVGEGT. Trimming cost V 4 bases and J 6 bases; bases outside gene matches: 6. The CDR3 here is CASSLQGAKAEAFF. CDR3 nucleotide sequence: TGTGCCAGCAGTTTACAGGGGGCGAAGGCTGAAGCTTTCTTT.

The rearrangement joins TRBV19 to TRBJ1-6; TRBD1 agrees at 10 bases. The CDR3 extends over 14 amino acids. The junction had 6 bases not matched to a gene; V was cut back by 6 bases and J by 10 bases. Germline V lookup: CDR1 LNHDA, CDR2 SQIVND (reference sequence). The CDR3 sequence: CASRGTGEGSPLHF. The DNA of the CDR3 is TGTGCCAGTAGGGGGACAGGGGAAGGATCACCCCTCCACTTT.

V gene TRBV18 combines with J gene TRBJ2-5; 8 nucleotides match TRBD1. Trimming took 6 bases from V and 2 from J; bases not matched to a gene: 11. The CDR3 loop spans 16 amino acids. Germline CDR1 and CDR2: KGHSH and LQKENI. CDR3 sequence reads: CASSLLGTGQQETQYF. The CDR3, as DNA: TGTGCCAGCTCTCTACTCGGGACAGGCCAACAAGAGACCCAGTACTTC.

The genes are TRBV10-1 and TRBJ1-1; D gene uncertain. Trimming cost V 3 bases and J 0 bases, with 11 bases left between them. The CDR3 has 15 residues. Germline loops: CDR1 WNHNN, CDR2 SYGVQD (reference sequence). CDR3: CASSDFGVVNTEAFF. The CDR3 DNA follows: TGCGCCAGCAGTGATTTCGGGGTAGTGAACACTGAAGCTTTCTTT.

The chain combines TRBV21-1 with TRBJ2-7; whether TRBD2, the table's D call, matches the DNA was not checked. TRBV21-1 represents a pseudogene. The CDR3 consists of 14 residues. Written as DNA, the CDR3 is TGTGCCAGCAGCGTCGGACTCCTTCCCTACGAGCAGTACTTC. It encodes CASSVGLLPYEQYF.